The rows below give T cell receptor beta chains drawn from one sample of a study of blood T cell repertoires in COVID-19. Data came from immunoSEQ multiplex PCR; TCRdb stores just in-frame clones and leaves some out. This sample has 300,000 to 350,000 clones; more than 90% occur once, and the top ten carry 3.5% to 5%. Sequenced: PBMCs or T cells enriched from blood (not recorded which). Receptors were obtained from a woman in her 30s who had been exposed to COVID-19. CDR3s include the opening cysteine and the closing phenylalanine or tryptophan. The D gene is left open where the match is weak. Clone size is shown for a subset of rows, as once, few, many or a class of expanded clone.

CDR3 DNA | CDR3 protein | J gene | clone size | D gene | V gene
TGTGCCAGCGGCCCGGACAGAACCCACACAGATACGCAGTATTTT | CASGPDRTHTDTQYF | TRBJ2-3 | . | . | TRBV2
TGTGCTAGTGGTTCAAGCAATCAGCCCCAGCATTTT | CASGSSNQPQHF | TRBJ1-5 | . | . | TRBV12-5
TGTGCCAGCAGCTTAGCGGTCGCTGTGGGAGGAGGAAACACCATATATTTT | CASSLAVAVGGGNTIYF | TRBJ1-3 | . | . | TRBV7-9
TGTGCCAGCAGCTCTACGACAGGGTTCTCCTACGAGCAGTACTTC | CASSSTTGFSYEQYF | TRBJ2-7 | . | TRBD1 | TRBV5-4
TGTGCCAGCAGTCAAGGGGGGCTCAACAATCAGCCCCAGCATTTT | CASSQGGLNNQPQHF | TRBJ1-5 | . | . | TRBV3-1/TRBV3-2
TGTGCCAGTACCCCCAAACGCGGACAGGGACGAAGTAGCACCGGGGAGCTGTTTTTT | CASTPKRGQGRSSTGELFF | TRBJ2-2 | . | TRBD1 | TRBV2
TGTGCTAGTGCCCGGGGGGCTAGAAACACCATATATTTT | CASARGARNTIYF | TRBJ1-3 | . | . | TRBV12-5
TGTGCCAGCTCACCACCGGGACAGGGGGTGAACACCGGGGAGCTGTTTTTT | CASSPPGQGVNTGELFF | TRBJ2-2 | . | TRBD1 | TRBV18
TGTGCCAGCAGTTTAATAACAGGGAGGAACACTGAAGCTTTCTTT | CASSLITGRNTEAFF | TRBJ1-1 | . | . | TRBV27
TGTGCCAGCTCACTCCAACAGGCCTCAGAGGAGACCCAGTACTTC | CASSLQQASEETQYF | TRBJ2-5 | . | . | TRBV18
TGTGCCAGTAGTATCGAAGGGACAGGGGGCTATGGCTACACCTTC | CASSIEGTGGYGYTF | TRBJ1-2 | . | TRBD1 | TRBV19
TGCAGCGTTACACAAGCAACTAATGAAAAACTGTTTTTT | CSVTQATNEKLFF | TRBJ1-4 | few | . | TRBV29-1
TGTGCCAGCAGCGTAGTGCCAGGGTCATCTCCATATGGCTACACCTTC | CASSVVPGSSPYGYTF | TRBJ1-2 | . | . | TRBV9